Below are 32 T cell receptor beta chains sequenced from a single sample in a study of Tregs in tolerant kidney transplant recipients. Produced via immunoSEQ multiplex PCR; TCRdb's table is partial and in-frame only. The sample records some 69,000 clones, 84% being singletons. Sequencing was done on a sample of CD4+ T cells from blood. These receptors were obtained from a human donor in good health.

The CDR3 region is CASSTQAGAGTGTTQYF. Here the CDR3 DNA reads TGTGCCAGCAGCACTCAAGCGGGAGCCGGGACAGGGACGACCCAGTACTTC. The chain employs TRBV9 and TRBJ2-5; D possibly corresponds to TRBD1 (9 bases). This CDR3 is 17 amino acids long. Trimming cost V 4 bases and J 7 bases, with 26 bases left between them. Germline V gene data show CDR1 as SGDLS and CDR2 as YYNGEE.

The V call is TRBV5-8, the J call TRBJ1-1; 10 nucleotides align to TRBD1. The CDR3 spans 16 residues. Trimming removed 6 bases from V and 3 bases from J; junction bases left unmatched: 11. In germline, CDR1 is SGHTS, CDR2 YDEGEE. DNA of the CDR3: TGTGCCAGCACCTCCGGGACAGGGGTCCGGGACACTGAAGCTTTCTTT. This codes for CASTSGTGVRDTEAFF.

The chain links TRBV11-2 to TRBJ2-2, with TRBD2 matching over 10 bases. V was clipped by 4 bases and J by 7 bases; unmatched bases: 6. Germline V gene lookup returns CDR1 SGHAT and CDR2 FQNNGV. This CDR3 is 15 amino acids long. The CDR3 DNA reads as TGTGCCAGCAGCTCAGCGGGGGGGCCAGTCGGGGAGCTGTTTTTT. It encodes CASSSAGGPVGELFF.

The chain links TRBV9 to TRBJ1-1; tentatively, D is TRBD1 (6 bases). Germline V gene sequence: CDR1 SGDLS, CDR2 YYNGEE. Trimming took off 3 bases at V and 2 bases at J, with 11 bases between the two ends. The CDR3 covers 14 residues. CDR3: CASSARRGNTEAFF. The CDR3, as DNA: TGTGCCAGCAGCGCCCGCAGGGGTAACACTGAAGCTTTCTTT.

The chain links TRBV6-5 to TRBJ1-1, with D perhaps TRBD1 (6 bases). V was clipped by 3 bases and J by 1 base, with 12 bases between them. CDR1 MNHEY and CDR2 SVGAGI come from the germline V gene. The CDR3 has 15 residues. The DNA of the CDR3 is TGTGCCAGCAGTTATTTCGAACAGGGGAACACTGAAGCTTTCTTT. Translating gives CASSYFEQGNTEAFF.

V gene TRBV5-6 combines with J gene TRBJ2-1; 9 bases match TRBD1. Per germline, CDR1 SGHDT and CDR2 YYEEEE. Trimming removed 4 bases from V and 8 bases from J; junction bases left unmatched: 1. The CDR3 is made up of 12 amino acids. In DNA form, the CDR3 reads TGTGCCAGCAGCGGACAGGGGTATGAGCAGTTCTTC. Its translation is CASSGQGYEQFF.

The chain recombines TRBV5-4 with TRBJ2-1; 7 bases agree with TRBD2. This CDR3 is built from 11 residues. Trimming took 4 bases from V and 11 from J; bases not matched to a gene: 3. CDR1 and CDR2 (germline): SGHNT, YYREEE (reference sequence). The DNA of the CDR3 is TGTGCCAGCAGCCGGGACTACCAGCAGTTCTTC. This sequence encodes CASSRDYQQFF.

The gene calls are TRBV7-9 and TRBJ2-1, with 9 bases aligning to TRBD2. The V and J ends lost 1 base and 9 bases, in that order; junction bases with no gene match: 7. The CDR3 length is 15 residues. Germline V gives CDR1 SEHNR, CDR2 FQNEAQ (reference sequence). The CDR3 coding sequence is TGTGCCAGCAGCTTAGTGGCGGGGGGGCCTTCTGAGCAGTTCTTC. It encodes CASSLVAGGPSEQFF.

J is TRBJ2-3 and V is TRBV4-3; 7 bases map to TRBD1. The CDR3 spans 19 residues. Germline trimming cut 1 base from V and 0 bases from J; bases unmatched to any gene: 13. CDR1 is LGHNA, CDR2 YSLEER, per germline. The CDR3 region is CASSQVGTANGFSTDTQYF. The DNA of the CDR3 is TGCGCCAGCAGCCAAGTTGGGACAGCTAATGGCTTTAGCACAGATACGCAGTATTTT.

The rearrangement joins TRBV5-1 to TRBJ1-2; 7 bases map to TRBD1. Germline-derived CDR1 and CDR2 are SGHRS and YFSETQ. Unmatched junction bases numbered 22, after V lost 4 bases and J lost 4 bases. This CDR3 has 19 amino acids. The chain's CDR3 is CASSPGLSGTAYLRYGYTF. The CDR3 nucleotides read TGCGCCAGCAGCCCCGGCCTATCCGGGACAGCATATCTCCGCTATGGCTACACCTTC.

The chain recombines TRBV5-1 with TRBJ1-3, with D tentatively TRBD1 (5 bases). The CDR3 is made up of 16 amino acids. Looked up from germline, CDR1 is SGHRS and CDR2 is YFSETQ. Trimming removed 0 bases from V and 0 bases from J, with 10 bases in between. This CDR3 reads CASSLDGGFSGNTIYF. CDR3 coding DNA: TGCGCCAGCAGCTTGGACGGGGGATTCTCTGGAAACACCATATATTTT.

The CDR3 bases are TGTGCCAGCTGGTCTGACACTGAAGCTTTCTTT. It is translated as CASWSDTEAFF. The chain has TRBV5-4 and TRBJ1-1; D gene unclear. The CDR3 covers 11 residues. The V end was cut by 7 bases, the J end by 3 bases, with 7 bases between. The germline V gene has CDR1 SGHNT and CDR2 YYREEE (reference sequence). Based on the CDR3 plus reference TRBV5-4 and TRBJ1-1, the full variable domain is ETGVTQSPTHLIKTRGQQVTLRCSSQSGHNTVSWYQQALGQGPQFIFQYYREEENGRGNFPPRFSGLQFPNYSSELNVNALELDDSALYLCASWSDTEAFFGQGTRLTVV.

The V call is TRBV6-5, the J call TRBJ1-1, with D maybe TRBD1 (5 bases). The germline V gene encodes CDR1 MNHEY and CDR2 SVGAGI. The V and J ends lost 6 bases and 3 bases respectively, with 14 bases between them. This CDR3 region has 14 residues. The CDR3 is CASRPSGRDTEAFF. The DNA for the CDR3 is TGTGCCAGCAGGCCTTCGGGGCGGGACACTGAAGCTTTCTTT.

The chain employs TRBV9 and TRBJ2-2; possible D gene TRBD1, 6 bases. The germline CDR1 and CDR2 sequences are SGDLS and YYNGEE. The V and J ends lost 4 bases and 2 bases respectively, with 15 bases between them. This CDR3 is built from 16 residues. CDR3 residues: CASSPIGTPNTGELFF. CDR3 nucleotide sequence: TGTGCCAGCAGCCCTATCGGGACACCCAACACCGGGGAGCTGTTTTTT.

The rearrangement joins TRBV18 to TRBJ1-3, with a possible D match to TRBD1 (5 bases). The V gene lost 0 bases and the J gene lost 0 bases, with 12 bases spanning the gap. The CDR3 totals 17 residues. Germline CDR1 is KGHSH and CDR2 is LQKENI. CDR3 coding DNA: TGTGCCAGCTCACCACCTGGGTCGGGGGTCTCTGGAAACACCATATATTTT. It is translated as CASSPPGSGVSGNTIYF.

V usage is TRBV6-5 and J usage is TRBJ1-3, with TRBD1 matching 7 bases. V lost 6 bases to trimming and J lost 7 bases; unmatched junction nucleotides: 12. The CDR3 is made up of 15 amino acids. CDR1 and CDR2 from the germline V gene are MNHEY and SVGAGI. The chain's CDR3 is CASREYRDSSNTIYF. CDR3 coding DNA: TGTGCCAGCAGGGAATACAGGGACAGTTCGAACACCATATATTTT.

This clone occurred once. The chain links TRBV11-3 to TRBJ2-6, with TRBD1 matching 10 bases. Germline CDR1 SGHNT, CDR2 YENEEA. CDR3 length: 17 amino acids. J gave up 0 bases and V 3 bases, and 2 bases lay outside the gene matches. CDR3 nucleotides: TGTGCCAGCAGCTTCGGGACAGGGGCCTCTGGGGCCAACGTCCTGACTTTC. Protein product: CASSFGTGASGANVLTF.

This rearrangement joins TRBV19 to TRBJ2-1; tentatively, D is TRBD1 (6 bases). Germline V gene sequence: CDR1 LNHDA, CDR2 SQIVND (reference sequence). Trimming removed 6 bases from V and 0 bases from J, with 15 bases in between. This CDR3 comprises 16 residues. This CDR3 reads CASSEYTGSSYNEQFF. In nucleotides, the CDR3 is TGTGCCAGTAGCGAATACACAGGGAGCTCCTACAATGAGCAGTTCTTC.

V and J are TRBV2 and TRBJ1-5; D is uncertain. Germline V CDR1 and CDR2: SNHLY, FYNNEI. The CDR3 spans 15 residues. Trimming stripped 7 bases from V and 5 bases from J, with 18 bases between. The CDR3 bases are TGTGCCAGCAAAGACGGAGAGAGTTGGGATCAGCCCCAGCATTTT. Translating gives CASKDGESWDQPQHF. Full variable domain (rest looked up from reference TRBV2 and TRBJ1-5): EPEVTQTPSHQVTQMGQEVILRCVPISNHLYFYWYRQILGQKVEFLVSFYNNEISEKSEIFDDQFSVERPDGSNFTLKIRSTKLEDSAMYFCASKDGESWDQPQHFGDGTRLSIL.

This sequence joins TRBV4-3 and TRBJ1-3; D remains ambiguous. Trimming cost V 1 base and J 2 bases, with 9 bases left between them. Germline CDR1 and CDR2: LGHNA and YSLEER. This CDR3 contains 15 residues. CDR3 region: CASSQVAGPGNTIYF. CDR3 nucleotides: TGCGCCAGCAGCCAAGTGGCAGGACCTGGAAACACCATATATTTT.

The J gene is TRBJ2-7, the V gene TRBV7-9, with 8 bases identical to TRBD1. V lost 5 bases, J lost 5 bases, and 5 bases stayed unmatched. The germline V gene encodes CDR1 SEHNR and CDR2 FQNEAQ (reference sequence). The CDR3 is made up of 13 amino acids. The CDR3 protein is CASSQDRGNEQYF. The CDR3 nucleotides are TGTGCCAGCAGCCAAGACAGGGGAAACGAGCAGTACTTC. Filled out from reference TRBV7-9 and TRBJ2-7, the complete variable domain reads DTGVSQNPRHKITKRGQNVTFRCDPISEHNRLYWYRQTLGQGPEFLTYFQNEAQLEKSRLLSDRFSAERPKGSFSTLEIQRTEQGDSAMYLCASSQDRGNEQYFGPGTRLTVT.

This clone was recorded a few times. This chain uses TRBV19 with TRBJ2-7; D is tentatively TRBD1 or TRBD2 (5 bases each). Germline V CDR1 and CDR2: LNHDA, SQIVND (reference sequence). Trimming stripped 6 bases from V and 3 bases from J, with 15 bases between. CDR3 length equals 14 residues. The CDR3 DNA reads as TGTGCCAGTAGGAATATAGGGGACGACTACGAGCAGTACTTC. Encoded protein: CASRNIGDDYEQYF. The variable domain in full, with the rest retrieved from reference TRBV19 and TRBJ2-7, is DGGITQSPKYLFRKEGQNVTLSCEQNLNHDAMYWYRQDPGQGLRLIYYSQIVNDFQKGDIAEGYSVSREKKESFPLTVTSAQKNPTAFYLCASRNIGDDYEQYFGPGTRLTVT.

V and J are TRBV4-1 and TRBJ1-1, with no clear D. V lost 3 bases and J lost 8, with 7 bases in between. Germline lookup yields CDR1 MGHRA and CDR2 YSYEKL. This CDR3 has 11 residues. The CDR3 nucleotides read TGCGCCAGCAGCCATTTTACAGAAGCTTTCTTT. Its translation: CASSHFTEAFF.

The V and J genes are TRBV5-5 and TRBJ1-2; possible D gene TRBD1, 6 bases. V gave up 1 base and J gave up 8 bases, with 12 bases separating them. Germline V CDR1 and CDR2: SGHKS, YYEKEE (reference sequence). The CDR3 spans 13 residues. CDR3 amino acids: CASSLRGGEGYTF. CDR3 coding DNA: TGTGCCAGCAGCTTGCGAGGGGGTGAAGGCTACACCTTC.

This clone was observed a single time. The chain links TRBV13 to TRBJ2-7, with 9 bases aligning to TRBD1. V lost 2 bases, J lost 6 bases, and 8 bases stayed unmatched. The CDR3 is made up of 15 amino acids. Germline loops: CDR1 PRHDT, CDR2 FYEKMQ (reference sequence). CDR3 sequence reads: CASSLQQGARGEQYF. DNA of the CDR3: TGTGCCAGCAGCTTACAACAGGGGGCACGTGGCGAGCAGTACTTC.

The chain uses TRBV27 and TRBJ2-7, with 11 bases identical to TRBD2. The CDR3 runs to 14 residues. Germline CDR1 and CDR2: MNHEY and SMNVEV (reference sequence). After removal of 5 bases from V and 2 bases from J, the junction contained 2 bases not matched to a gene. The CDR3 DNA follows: TGTGCCAGCAGTCGGGGACTAGCGGCCTACGAGCAGTACTTC. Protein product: CASSRGLAAYEQYF.

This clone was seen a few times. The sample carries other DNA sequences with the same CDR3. The chain's CDR3 is CASSARGTQYF. CDR3 nucleotides: TGTGCCAGCAGCGCGAGGGGGACCCAGTACTTC. V usage is TRBV14 and J usage is TRBJ2-5, with D perhaps assigned TRBD1 or TRBD2 (5 bases each). This CDR3 has 11 residues. V was pared by 5 bases and J by 7 bases, with 8 bases between. Germline assignment: CDR1 SGHDN and CDR2 FVKESK.

CDR3 loop: CASSSPGTSTDTQYF. CDR3 nucleotide sequence: TGTGCCAGCAGCTCCCCCGGGACTAGCACAGATACGCAGTATTTT. V and J are TRBV5-4 and TRBJ2-3; D perhaps matches TRBD2 (6 bases). CDR1 SGHNT and CDR2 YYREEE come from the germline V gene (reference sequence). The V and J ends lost 3 bases and 0 bases respectively, with 11 bases between them. The CDR3 length is 15 residues.

CDR3 bases: TGCGCCAGCAGCCAAGATCAAGAGGGGTGGGACTACGAGCAGTACTTC. Protein product: CASSQDQEGWDYEQYF. This chain uses TRBV4-3 with TRBJ2-7, with D tentatively TRBD1 or TRBD2 (5 bases each). V dropped 0 bases and J dropped 3 bases, with 15 bases sitting between them. This CDR3 region has 16 residues. Germline CDR1 reads LGHNA; CDR2 reads YSLEER.

CDR3 sequence reads: CASSLGLYNEKLFF. Here the CDR3 DNA reads TGTGCCAGCAGCCTGGGACTGTATAATGAAAAACTGTTTTTT. V gene TRBV7-2 combines with J gene TRBJ1-4, with D possibly TRBD1 on 5 matching bases. V was pared by 5 bases and J by 4 bases, with 11 bases between. Per the germline V gene, CDR1 is SGHTA and CDR2 is FQGNSA. CDR3 length: 14 residues.

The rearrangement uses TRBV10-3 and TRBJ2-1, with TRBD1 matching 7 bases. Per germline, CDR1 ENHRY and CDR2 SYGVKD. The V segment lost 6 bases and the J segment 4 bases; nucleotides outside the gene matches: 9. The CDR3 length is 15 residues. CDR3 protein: CAIRSRDSEYNEQFF. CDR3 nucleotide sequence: TGTGCCATCAGAAGCCGGGACAGCGAGTACAATGAGCAGTTCTTC.

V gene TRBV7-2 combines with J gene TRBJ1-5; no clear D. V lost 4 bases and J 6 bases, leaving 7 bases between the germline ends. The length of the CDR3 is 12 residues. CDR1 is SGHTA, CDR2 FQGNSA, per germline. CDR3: CASSSRGQPQHF. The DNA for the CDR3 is TGTGCCAGCAGCTCCCGGGGTCAGCCCCAGCATTTT.